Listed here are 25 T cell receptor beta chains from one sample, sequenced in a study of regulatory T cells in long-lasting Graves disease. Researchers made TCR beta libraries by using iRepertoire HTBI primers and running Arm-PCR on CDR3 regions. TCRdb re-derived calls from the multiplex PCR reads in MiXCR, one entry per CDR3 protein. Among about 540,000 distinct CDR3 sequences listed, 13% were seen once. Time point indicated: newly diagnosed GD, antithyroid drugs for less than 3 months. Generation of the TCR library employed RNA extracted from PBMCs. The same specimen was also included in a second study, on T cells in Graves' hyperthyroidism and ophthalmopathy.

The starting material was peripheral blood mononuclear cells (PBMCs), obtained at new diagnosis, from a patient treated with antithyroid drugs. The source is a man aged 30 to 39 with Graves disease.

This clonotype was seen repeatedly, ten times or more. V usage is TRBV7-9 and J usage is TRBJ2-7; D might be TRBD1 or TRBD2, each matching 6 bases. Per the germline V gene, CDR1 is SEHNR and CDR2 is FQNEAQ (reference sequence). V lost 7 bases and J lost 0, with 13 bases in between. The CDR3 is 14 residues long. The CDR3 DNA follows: TGTGCCAGCAACACAGGAGGGGGCTCCTACGAGCAGTACTTC. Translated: CASNTGGGSYEQYF. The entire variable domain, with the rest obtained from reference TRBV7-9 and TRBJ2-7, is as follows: DTGVSQNPRHKITKRGQNVTFRCDPISEHNRLYWYRQTLGQGPEFLTYFQNEAQLEKSRLLSDRFSAERPKGSFSTLEIQRTEQGDSAMYLCASNTGGGSYEQYFGPGTRLTVT.

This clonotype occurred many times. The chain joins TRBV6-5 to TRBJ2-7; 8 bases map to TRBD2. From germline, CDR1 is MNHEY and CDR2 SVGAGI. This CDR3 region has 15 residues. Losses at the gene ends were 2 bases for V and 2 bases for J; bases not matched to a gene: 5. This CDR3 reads CASSYGGRSAYEQYF. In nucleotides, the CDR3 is TGTGCCAGCAGTTACGGCGGGAGGTCGGCCTACGAGCAGTACTTC.

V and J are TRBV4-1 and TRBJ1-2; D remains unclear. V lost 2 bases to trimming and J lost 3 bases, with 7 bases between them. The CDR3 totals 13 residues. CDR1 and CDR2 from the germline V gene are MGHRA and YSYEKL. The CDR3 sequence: CASSQTVDYGYTF. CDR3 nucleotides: TGCGCCAGCAGCCAAACGGTGGACTATGGCTACACCTTC.

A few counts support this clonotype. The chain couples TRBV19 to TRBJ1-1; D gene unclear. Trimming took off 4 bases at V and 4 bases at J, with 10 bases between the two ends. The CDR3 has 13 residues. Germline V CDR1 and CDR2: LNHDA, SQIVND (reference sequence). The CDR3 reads CASSNTRSTEAFF. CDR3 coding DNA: TGTGCCAGTAGTAACACCCGGTCCACTGAAGCTTTCTTT.

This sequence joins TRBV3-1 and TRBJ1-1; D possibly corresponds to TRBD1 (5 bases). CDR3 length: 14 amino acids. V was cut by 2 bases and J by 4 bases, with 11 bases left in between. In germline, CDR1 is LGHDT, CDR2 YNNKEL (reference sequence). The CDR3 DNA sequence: TGTGCCAGCAGCCAACCGAATCAGGGCACTGAAGCTTTCTTT. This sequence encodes CASSQPNQGTEAFF.

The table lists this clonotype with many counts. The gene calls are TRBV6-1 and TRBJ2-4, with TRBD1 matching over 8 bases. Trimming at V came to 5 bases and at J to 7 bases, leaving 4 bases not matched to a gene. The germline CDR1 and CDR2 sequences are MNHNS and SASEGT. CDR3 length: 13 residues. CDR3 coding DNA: TGTGCCAGCAGTAACCACAGGGGGAACATTCAGTACTTC. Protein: CASSNHRGNIQYF.

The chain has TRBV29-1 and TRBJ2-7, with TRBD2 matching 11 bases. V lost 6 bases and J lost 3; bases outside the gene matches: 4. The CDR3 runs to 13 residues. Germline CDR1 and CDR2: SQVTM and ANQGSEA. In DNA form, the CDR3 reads TGCAGCGTAACCGGGACTAGCGGCTACGAGCAGTACTTC. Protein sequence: CSVTGTSGYEQYF.

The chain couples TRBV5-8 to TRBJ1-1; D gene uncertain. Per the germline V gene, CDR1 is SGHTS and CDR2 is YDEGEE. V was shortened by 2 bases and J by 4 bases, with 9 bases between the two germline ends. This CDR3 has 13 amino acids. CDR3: CASSFEGSTEAFF. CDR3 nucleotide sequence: TGTGCCAGCAGCTTTGAGGGATCCACTGAAGCTTTCTTT. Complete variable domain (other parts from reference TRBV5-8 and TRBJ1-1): EAGVTQSPTHLIKTRGQQATLRCSPISGHTSVYWYQQALGLGLQFLLWYDEGEERNRGNFPPRFSGRQFPNYSSELNVNALELEDSALYLCASSFEGSTEAFFGQGTRLTVV.

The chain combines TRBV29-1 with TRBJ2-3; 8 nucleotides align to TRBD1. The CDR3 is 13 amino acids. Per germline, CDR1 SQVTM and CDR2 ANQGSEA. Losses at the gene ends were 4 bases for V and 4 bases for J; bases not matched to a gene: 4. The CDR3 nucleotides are TGCAGCGTTGTTGGACAGGGCGCAGATACGCAGTATTTT. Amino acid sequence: CSVVGQGADTQYF.

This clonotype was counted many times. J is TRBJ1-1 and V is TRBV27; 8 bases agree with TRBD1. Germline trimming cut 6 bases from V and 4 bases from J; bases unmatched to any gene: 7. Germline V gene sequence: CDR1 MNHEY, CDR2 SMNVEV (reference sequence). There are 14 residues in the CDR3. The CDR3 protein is CASSRKTGATEAFF. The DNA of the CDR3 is TGTGCCAGCAGCCGCAAGACAGGGGCCACTGAAGCTTTCTTT.

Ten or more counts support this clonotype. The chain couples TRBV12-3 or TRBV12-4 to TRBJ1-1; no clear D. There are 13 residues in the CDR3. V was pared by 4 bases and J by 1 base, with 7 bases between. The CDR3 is CASSSSRNTEAFF. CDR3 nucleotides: TGTGCCAGCAGTTCCTCGCGGAACACTGAAGCTTTCTTT.

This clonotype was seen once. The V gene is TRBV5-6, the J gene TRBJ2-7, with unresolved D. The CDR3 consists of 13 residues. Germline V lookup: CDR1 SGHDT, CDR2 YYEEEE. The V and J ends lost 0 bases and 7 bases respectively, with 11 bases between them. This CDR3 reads CASSLGAAWEQYF. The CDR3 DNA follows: TGTGCCAGCAGCTTGGGGGCGGCGTGGGAGCAGTACTTC.

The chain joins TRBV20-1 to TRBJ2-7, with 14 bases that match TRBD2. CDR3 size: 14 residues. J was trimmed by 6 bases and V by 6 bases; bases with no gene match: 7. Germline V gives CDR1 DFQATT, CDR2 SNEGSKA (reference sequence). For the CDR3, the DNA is TGCAGTGCGCGGGGACTAGCGGGAGACGGCGAGCAGTACTTC. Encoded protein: CSARGLAGDGEQYF.

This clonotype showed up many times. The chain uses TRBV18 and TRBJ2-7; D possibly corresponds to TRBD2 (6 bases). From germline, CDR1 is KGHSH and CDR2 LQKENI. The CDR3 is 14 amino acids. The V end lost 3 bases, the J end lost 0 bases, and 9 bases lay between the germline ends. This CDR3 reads CASSPGLFSYEQYF. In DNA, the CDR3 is TGTGCCAGCTCACCGGGACTCTTCTCCTACGAGCAGTACTTC.

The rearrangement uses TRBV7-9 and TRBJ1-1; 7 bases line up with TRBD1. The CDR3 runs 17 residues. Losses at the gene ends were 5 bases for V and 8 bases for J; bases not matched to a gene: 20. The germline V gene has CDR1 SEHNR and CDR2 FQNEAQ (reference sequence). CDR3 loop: CASSPAEAGGPQYEAFF. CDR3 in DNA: TGTGCCAGCAGCCCAGCAGAGGCAGGGGGACCCCAGTACGAAGCTTTCTTT. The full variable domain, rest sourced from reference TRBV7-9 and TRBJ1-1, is DTGVSQNPRHKITKRGQNVTFRCDPISEHNRLYWYRQTLGQGPEFLTYFQNEAQLEKSRLLSDRFSAERPKGSFSTLEIQRTEQGDSAMYLCASSPAEAGGPQYEAFFGQGTRLTVV.

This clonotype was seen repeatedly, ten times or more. Here the CDR3 reads CASRRGILGTDTQYF. The DNA for the CDR3 is TGTGCCAGCAGGAGAGGGATACTGGGCACAGATACGCAGTATTTT. The rearrangement uses TRBV2 and TRBJ2-3; possibly TRBD2 for D (5 bases). V lost 6 bases to trimming and J lost 1 base, with 14 bases between them. The CDR3 runs 15 residues. CDR1 and CDR2 (germline): SNHLY, FYNNEI.

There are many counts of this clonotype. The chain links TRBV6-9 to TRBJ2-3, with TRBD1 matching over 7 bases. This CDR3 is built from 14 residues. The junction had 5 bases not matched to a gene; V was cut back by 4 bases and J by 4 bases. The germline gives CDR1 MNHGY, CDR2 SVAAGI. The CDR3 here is CASSSRDRPDTQYF. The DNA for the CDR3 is TGTGCCAGCAGTTCTCGGGACAGACCAGATACGCAGTATTTT.

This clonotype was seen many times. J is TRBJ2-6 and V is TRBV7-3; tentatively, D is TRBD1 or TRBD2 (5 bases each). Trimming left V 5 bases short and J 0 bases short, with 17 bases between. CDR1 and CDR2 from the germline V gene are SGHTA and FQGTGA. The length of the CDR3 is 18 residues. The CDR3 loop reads CASSPGLGRGSGANVLTF. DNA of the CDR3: TGTGCCAGCAGCCCCGGGCTGGGACGGGGCTCTGGGGCCAACGTCCTGACTTTC.

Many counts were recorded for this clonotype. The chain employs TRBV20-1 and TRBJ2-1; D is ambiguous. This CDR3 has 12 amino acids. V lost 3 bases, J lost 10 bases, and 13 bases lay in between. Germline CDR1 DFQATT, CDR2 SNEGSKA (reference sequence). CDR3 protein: CSASSGKGEQFF. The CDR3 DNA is TGCAGTGCTAGTTCCGGCAAGGGCGAGCAGTTCTTC.

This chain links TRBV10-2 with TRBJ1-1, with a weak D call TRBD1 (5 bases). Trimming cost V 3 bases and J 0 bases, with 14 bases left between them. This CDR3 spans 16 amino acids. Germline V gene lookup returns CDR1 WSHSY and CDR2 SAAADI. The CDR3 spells CASSDRQNLMNTEAFF. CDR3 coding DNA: TGCGCCAGCAGTGATCGACAGAATCTTATGAACACTGAAGCTTTCTTT.

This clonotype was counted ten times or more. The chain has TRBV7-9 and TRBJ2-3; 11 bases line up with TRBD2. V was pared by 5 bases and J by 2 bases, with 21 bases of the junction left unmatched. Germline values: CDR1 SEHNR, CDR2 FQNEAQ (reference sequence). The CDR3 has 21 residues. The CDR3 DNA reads TGTGCCAGCAGCCGTACAACAGGGACCGCCGGGACTAGCGGCTTCACAGATACGCAGTATTTT. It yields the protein CASSRTTGTAGTSGFTDTQYF.

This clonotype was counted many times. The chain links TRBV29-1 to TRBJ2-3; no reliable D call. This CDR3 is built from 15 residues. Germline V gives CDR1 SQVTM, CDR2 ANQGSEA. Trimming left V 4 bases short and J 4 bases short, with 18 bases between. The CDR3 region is CSVARASSSADTQYF. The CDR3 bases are TGCAGCGTTGCCCGAGCGAGTTCCTCTGCAGATACGCAGTATTTT.

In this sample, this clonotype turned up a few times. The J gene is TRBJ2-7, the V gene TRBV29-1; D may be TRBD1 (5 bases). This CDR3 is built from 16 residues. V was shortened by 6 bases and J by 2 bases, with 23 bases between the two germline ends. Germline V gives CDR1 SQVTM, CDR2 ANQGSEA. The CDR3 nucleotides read TGCAGCGTCGCCCGCCTCGTCCGGACGGACACCTACGAGCAGTACTTC. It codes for CSVARLVRTDTYEQYF.

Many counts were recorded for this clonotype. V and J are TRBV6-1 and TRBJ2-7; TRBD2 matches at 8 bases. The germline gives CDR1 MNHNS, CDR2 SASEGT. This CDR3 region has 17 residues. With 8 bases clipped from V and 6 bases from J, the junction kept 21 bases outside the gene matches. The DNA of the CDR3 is TGTGCCAGCTTTAAAGGTAGCCATCGTAGCGGGATGGGCGAGCAGTACTTC. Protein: CASFKGSHRSGMGEQYF.

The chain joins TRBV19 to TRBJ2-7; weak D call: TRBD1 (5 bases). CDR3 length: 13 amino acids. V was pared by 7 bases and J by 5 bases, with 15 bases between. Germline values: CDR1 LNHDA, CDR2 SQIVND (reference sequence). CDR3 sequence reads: CASKPGSGNEQYF. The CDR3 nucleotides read TGTGCCAGTAAACCAGGGTCGGGCAACGAGCAGTACTTC.